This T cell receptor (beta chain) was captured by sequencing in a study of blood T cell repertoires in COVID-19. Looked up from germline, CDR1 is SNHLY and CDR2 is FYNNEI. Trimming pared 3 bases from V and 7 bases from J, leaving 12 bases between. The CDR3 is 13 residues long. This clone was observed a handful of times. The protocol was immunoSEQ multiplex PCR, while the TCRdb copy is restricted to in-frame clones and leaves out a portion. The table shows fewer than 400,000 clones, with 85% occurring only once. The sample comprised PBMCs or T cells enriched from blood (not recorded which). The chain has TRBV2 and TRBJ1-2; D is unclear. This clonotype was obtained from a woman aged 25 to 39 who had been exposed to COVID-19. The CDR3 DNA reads TGTGCCAGCAGTGATAGACGGAGAAGTGGCTACACCTTC. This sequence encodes CASSDRRRSGYTF.